Described below is a single T cell receptor beta chain sequence and its context. The sample is drawn from a study of technical replicates of blood from a handful of donors. The method was immunoSEQ multiplex PCR; TCRdb's version includes in-frame clones alone and lacks a portion of them. Of tens of thousands of clones in the sample, 80% to 95% were seen once. Sequencing input: PBMCs. The sequence was collected from a human donor in good health. Some clones in this sample may be carry-over from other donors' samples.

The CDR3 loop is CASSLTGGVNEQFF. The CDR3 DNA sequence: TGTGCCAGCAGCTTAACCGGGGGGGTAAATGAGCAGTTCTTC. The chain couples TRBV7-3 to TRBJ2-1; TRBD2 agrees at 8 bases. Trimming removed 0 bases from V and 7 bases from J; junction bases left unmatched: 2. CDR3 length: 14 amino acids. CDR1 SGHTA and CDR2 FQGTGA come from the germline V gene.